Each of the 30 T cell receptor beta chains below was sequenced from the same sample in a study of early T cells in non-severe SARS-CoV-2 infection. TCRdb re-called the 5' RACE reads through MiXCR, storing one row per CDR3 protein. The sample contains approximately 65,000 distinct CDR3 sequences, about 10% of which appear only once. The material was whole blood, obtained at baseline. These receptor sequences come from an adult who was a healthcare worker with PCR-confirmed SARS-CoV-2 infection or an uninfected control (not recorded which).

The chain carries TRBV20-1 and TRBJ1-4; D is uncertain. V lost 1 base, J lost 7 bases, and 16 bases lay in between. CDR1 DFQATT and CDR2 SNEGSKA come from the germline V gene (reference sequence). The CDR3 is 15 residues long. The CDR3 loop reads CSARVPPLSSEKLFF. In nucleotides, the CDR3 is TGCAGTGCTAGAGTTCCCCCCCTCTCTAGTGAAAAACTGTTTTTT.

The rearrangement joins TRBV5-1 to TRBJ2-3, with unresolved D. This CDR3 comprises 14 residues. Germline V gene sequence: CDR1 SGHRS, CDR2 YFSETQ. V lost 0 bases, J lost 1 base, and 6 bases lay in between. The DNA for the CDR3 is TGCGCCAGCAGCTTGGGACATCGCACAGATACGCAGTATTTT. This translates into CASSLGHRTDTQYF.

This clonotype has only a few counts. The chain uses TRBV13 and TRBJ2-7; the D is unclear. The CDR3 extends over 12 amino acids. The V gene lost 1 base and the J gene lost 5 bases, with 6 bases spanning the gap. Per germline, CDR1 PRHDT and CDR2 FYEKMQ (reference sequence). CDR3 DNA: TGTGCCAGCAGCTTAGATCGCAACGAGCAGTACTTC. It specifies CASSLDRNEQYF.

The chain recombines TRBV6-1 with TRBJ1-1; TRBD1 aligns across 7 bases. Germline V gene lookup returns CDR1 MNHNS and CDR2 SASEGT. V lost 8 bases and J lost 7; bases outside the gene matches: 7. The CDR3 loop spans 12 amino acids. In nucleotides, the CDR3 is TGTGCCAGCGGGAGGACAGGAATTGAAGCTTTCTTT. It yields the protein CASGRTGIEAFF.

This clonotype was recorded a few times. The V and J genes are TRBV7-2 and TRBJ1-2, with TRBD1 as a possible D gene (6 bases). CDR1 and CDR2 (germline): SGHTA, FQGNSA. Trimming took 5 bases from V and 2 from J, leaving 12 bases between them. This CDR3 region has 14 residues. CDR3 sequence: CASSPGGQNYGYTF. The CDR3 coding sequence is TGTGCCAGCAGCCCCGGGGGGCAGAACTATGGCTACACCTTC.

This clonotype was counted between two and nine times. The CDR3 is CASSLNGGHGDTIYF. CDR3 bases: TGTGCCAGCAGCTTAAATGGAGGGCACGGGGACACCATATATTTT. V is TRBV11-2 and J is TRBJ1-3; no clear D gene. V lost 2 bases and J lost 8, with 16 bases in between. Germline CDR1 reads SGHAT; CDR2 reads FQNNGV. This CDR3 is built from 15 residues. The whole variable domain, remainder taken from reference TRBV11-2 and TRBJ1-3, is EAGVAQSPRYKIIEKRQSVAFWCNPISGHATLYWYQQILGQGPKLLIQFQNNGVVDDSQLPKDRFSAERLKGVDSTLKIQPAKLEDSAVYLCASSLNGGHGDTIYFGEGSWLTVV.

The chain combines TRBV12-3 or TRBV12-4 with TRBJ2-7; D gene unclear. The V gene lost 2 bases and the J gene lost 2 bases, with 7 bases spanning the gap. The CDR3 is 13 residues long. The CDR3 region is CASSLWQAYEQYF. In DNA, the CDR3 is TGTGCCAGCAGTTTATGGCAGGCCTACGAGCAGTACTTC.

This clonotype has just a few counts. The chain has TRBV7-2 and TRBJ1-6; no definite D call. With 4 bases removed from V and 5 bases from J, the gap between germline ends came to 18 bases. This CDR3 contains 17 residues. Germline CDR1 is SGHTA and CDR2 is FQGNSA. CDR3 bases: TGTGCCAGCAGCTGGAGACTTACAACACCGAATAATTCACCCCTCCACTTT. The encoded protein is CASSWRLTTPNNSPLHF. The whole variable domain, filled in from reference TRBV7-2 and TRBJ1-6, reads GAGVSQSPSNKVTEKGKDVELRCDPISGHTALYWYRQSLGQGLEFLIYFQGNSAPDKSGLPSDRFSAERTGGSVSTLTIQRTQQEDSAVYLCASSWRLTTPNNSPLHFGNGTRLTVT.

The V gene is TRBV6-1, the J gene TRBJ2-7; 11 nucleotides match TRBD2. The CDR3 extends over 14 amino acids. Germline CDR1 is MNHNS and CDR2 is SASEGT. V shed 6 bases, J shed 2 bases, and the junction held 3 bases outside the gene matches. The CDR3 DNA sequence: TGTGCCAGCAGCAATAGCGGGGGGGCCTACGAGCAGTACTTC. Amino acids: CASSNSGGAYEQYF.

The table lists this clonotype with a count of one. CDR3: CASSSSQHSREETQYF. The CDR3 DNA reads TGTGCCAGCAGCTCCTCCCAACACAGCCGTGAGGAGACCCAGTACTTC. The chain uses TRBV11-3 and TRBJ2-5; D is unresolved. There are 16 residues in the CDR3. Germline CDR1 reads SGHNT; CDR2 reads YENEEA. Trimming removed 4 bases from V and 5 bases from J, with 20 bases in between.

This chain links TRBV20-1 with TRBJ1-2; D uncertain. The CDR3 runs to 11 residues. CDR1 and CDR2 (germline): DFQATT, SNEGSKA (reference sequence). V gave up 2 bases and J gave up 10 bases, with 11 bases separating them. CDR3 sequence (DNA): TGCAGTGCTAGAAGGGCCGTGGACTACACCTTC. Translated: CSARRAVDYTF.

V and J are TRBV7-9 and TRBJ2-5, with 9 bases aligning to TRBD2. V lost 4 bases and J lost 2; bases outside the gene matches: 5. This CDR3 comprises 15 residues. Germline values: CDR1 SEHNR, CDR2 FQNEAQ (reference sequence). CDR3: CASSSPTSGQETQYF. The DNA of the CDR3 is TGTGCCAGCAGCTCCCCGACTAGCGGACAAGAGACCCAGTACTTC.

This clonotype was seen a handful of times. This chain connects TRBV7-9 to TRBJ2-7; D is ambiguous. The CDR3 consists of 15 residues. Trimming shortened V by 5 bases and J by 4 bases, and 18 bases separated the two germline ends. Per the germline V gene, CDR1 is SEHNR and CDR2 is FQNEAQ (reference sequence). CDR3 sequence reads: CASSADLIQRYEQYF. The CDR3 nucleotides read TGTGCCAGCAGCGCCGACTTAATACAGAGATACGAGCAGTACTTC. Using reference TRBV7-9 and TRBJ2-7 for the parts outside the CDR3, the full variable domain is DTGVSQNPRHKITKRGQNVTFRCDPISEHNRLYWYRQTLGQGPEFLTYFQNEAQLEKSRLLSDRFSAERPKGSFSTLEIQRTEQGDSAMYLCASSADLIQRYEQYFGPGTRLTVT.

The CDR3 is CSASQPVGNTQYF. In DNA, the CDR3 is TGCAGTGCTAGTCAGCCCGTCGGGAATACGCAGTATTTT. The V gene is TRBV20-1, the J gene TRBJ2-3; the D gene is possibly TRBD2 (5 bases). Germline loops: CDR1 DFQATT, CDR2 SNEGSKA (reference sequence). The CDR3 is 13 residues long. The germline V and J ends were trimmed by 3 bases and 7 bases, with 14 bases remaining between them.

V usage is TRBV3-1 and J usage is TRBJ2-7; D is unresolved. Germline-derived CDR1 and CDR2 are LGHDT and YNNKEL (reference sequence). The CDR3 runs 16 residues. The ends were cut back, 2 bases at V and 3 bases at J, with 17 bases in the middle. The CDR3 nucleotides are TGTGCCAGCAGCCAAAGTCGTCGGGCAGGCCACTACGAGCAGTACTTC. Its translation is CASSQSRRAGHYEQYF.

This clonotype was picked up many times. The chain links TRBV14 to TRBJ1-4, with 9 bases that match TRBD1. The CDR3 has 14 residues. The V gene end was trimmed by 5 bases and the J gene end by 7 bases; junction bases not matched to a gene: 5. Germline V CDR1 and CDR2: SGHDN, FVKESK. Here the CDR3 reads CASSFGTGPEKLFF. The CDR3 region has the DNA TGTGCCAGCAGCTTCGGGACAGGGCCTGAAAAACTGTTTTTT.

The V and J genes are TRBV20-1 and TRBJ2-5, with a tentative D call TRBD2 (6 bases). CDR3 length: 15 amino acids. The V end lost 3 bases, the J end lost 2 bases, and 16 bases lay between the germline ends. From germline, CDR1 is DFQATT and CDR2 SNEGSKA (reference sequence). CDR3 sequence (DNA): TGCAGTGCTAGCCAGCTCGGGGGTAGACAAGAGACCCAGTACTTC. This codes for CSASQLGGRQETQYF.

The V and J genes are TRBV6-1 and TRBJ2-5; possibly TRBD1 for D (5 bases). Trimming cost V 8 bases and J 1 base, with 11 bases left between them. CDR3 length equals 13 residues. Germline CDR1 MNHNS, CDR2 SASEGT. This chain's CDR3 is CASRGRAQETQYF. The CDR3 bases are TGTGCCAGCCGAGGCAGGGCCCAAGAGACCCAGTACTTC.

This clonotype was found many times. This chain connects TRBV18 to TRBJ2-6; perhaps TRBD1 as D (6 bases). Trimming left V 6 bases short and J 4 bases short, with 13 bases between. The CDR3 is 15 amino acids. Germline V gives CDR1 KGHSH, CDR2 LQKENI. This CDR3 is CASSPSTGGANVLTF. The DNA of the CDR3 is TGTGCCAGCTCCCCGTCGACAGGCGGGGCCAACGTCCTGACTTTC.

In its sample, this clonotype was seen many times. The chain combines TRBV2 with TRBJ2-7, with 8 bases matching TRBD1. This CDR3 spans 13 amino acids. Unmatched junction bases numbered 1, after V lost 4 bases and J lost 2 bases. Germline V CDR1 and CDR2: SNHLY, FYNNEI. This CDR3 reads CASSAQGAYEQYF. The CDR3 DNA reads as TGTGCCAGCAGTGCACAGGGGGCCTACGAGCAGTACTTC.

This chain uses TRBV7-9 with TRBJ2-5; the D gene could be TRBD1 or TRBD2 (5 bases each). V shed 5 bases and J shed 5 bases, with 24 bases lying between them. The CDR3 covers 17 residues. Per germline, CDR1 SEHNR and CDR2 FQNEAQ (reference sequence). The CDR3 region is CASSVLSGDDAGETQYF. CDR3 nucleotides: TGTGCCAGCAGCGTGCTATCCGGGGACGACGCCGGTGAGACCCAGTACTTC.

This clonotype was recorded many times. The gene calls are TRBV3-1 and TRBJ1-2; 11 bases agree with TRBD1. Germline CDR1 is LGHDT and CDR2 is YNNKEL (reference sequence). The CDR3 is 16 amino acids. With V trimmed by 1 base and J by 4 bases, 5 bases remained unmatched. The CDR3 loop reads CASSQGTGGLGYGYTF. The CDR3 nucleotides read TGTGCCAGCAGCCAAGGGACAGGGGGCTTGGGCTATGGCTACACCTTC.

The gene calls are TRBV27 and TRBJ1-3, with D perhaps matching TRBD1 (5 bases). V dropped 6 bases and J dropped 0 bases, with 21 bases sitting between them. Germline values: CDR1 MNHEY, CDR2 SMNVEV (reference sequence). There are 18 residues in the CDR3. Here the CDR3 reads CASSLRGPQGLSGNTIYF. The CDR3 DNA is TGTGCCAGCAGCTTAAGAGGCCCTCAGGGACTCTCTGGAAACACCATATATTTT.

The rearrangement uses TRBV6-1 and TRBJ2-5; TRBD1 might be the D (6 bases). Germline CDR1 reads MNHNS; CDR2 reads SASEGT. With 3 bases removed from V and 3 bases from J, the gap between germline ends came to 17 bases. This CDR3 is 16 amino acids long. The CDR3 loop is CASSDWTAKLKETQYF. DNA of the CDR3: TGTGCCAGCAGTGATTGGACAGCTAAATTGAAAGAGACCCAGTACTTC.

This clonotype was counted many times. V gene TRBV5-1 combines with J gene TRBJ2-5, with 9 nucleotides matching TRBD1. The CDR3 has 15 amino acids. V gave up 4 bases and J gave up 6 bases; unmatched junction bases: 10. CDR1 is SGHRS, CDR2 YFSETQ, per germline. The CDR3 protein is CASSVTSGTGKTQYF. CDR3 coding DNA: TGCGCCAGCAGCGTGACTTCCGGGACAGGGAAGACCCAGTACTTC.

This clonotype came up a few times. This chain connects TRBV11-2 to TRBJ2-1; 11 bases line up with TRBD2. The CDR3 spans 15 residues. Germline V CDR1 and CDR2: SGHAT, FQNNGV. Trimming took 5 bases from V and 4 from J; bases not matched to a gene: 4. The CDR3 coding sequence is TGTGCCAGCAGCGTAACTAGCGGGGGTTACAATGAGCAGTTCTTC. Amino acids: CASSVTSGGYNEQFF.

The J gene is TRBJ2-7, the V gene TRBV25-1; 10 bases line up with TRBD1. The CDR3 is made up of 16 amino acids. V was clipped by 5 bases and J by 2 bases; unmatched bases: 9. Germline V gives CDR1 MGHDK, CDR2 SYGVNS. The DNA of the CDR3 is TGTGCCAGCAGTAAAGGACGGACAGGGGGGACCTACGAGCAGTACTTC. This gives the protein CASSKGRTGGTYEQYF.

A few counts support this clonotype. The chain employs TRBV6-2 or TRBV6-3 and TRBJ2-7; 11 nucleotides align to TRBD2. Trimming removed 6 bases from V and 0 bases from J; junction bases left unmatched: 1. The germline gives CDR1 MNHEY, CDR2 SVGEGT. This CDR3 comprises 14 residues. Here the CDR3 reads CASRLAGVSYEQYF. The CDR3, as DNA: TGTGCCAGCAGACTAGCGGGGGTCTCCTACGAGCAGTACTTC.

Ten or more counts support this clonotype. CDR3 amino acids: CSALGSHYEQYF. The DNA for the CDR3 is TGCAGCGCCTTGGGCAGTCACTACGAGCAGTACTTC. The chain combines TRBV29-1 with TRBJ2-7; D gene unclear. This CDR3 is built from 12 residues. V was cut by 7 bases and J by 3 bases, with 13 bases left in between. Germline CDR1 is SQVTM and CDR2 is ANQGSEA.

The genes are TRBV7-8 and TRBJ1-5, with D maybe TRBD1 (5 bases). This CDR3 is 15 amino acids long. V was trimmed by 5 bases and J by 2 bases, leaving 13 bases between them. Looked up from germline, CDR1 is SGHVS and CDR2 is FQNEAQ. The DNA for the CDR3 is TGTGCCAGCAGCCCTGACAGCTTCGGCAATCAGCCCCAGCATTTT. It codes for CASSPDSFGNQPQHF.